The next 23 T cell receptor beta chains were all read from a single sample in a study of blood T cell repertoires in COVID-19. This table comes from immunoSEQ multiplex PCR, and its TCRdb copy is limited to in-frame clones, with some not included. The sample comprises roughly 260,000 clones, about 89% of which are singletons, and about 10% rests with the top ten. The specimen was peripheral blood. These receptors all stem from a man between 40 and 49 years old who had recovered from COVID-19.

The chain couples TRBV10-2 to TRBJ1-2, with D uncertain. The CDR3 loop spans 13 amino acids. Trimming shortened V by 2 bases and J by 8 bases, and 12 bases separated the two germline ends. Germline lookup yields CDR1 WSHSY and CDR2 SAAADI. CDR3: CASSERTASGYTF. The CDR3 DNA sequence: TGCGCCAGCAGTGAGAGGACTGCCTCAGGCTACACCTTC.

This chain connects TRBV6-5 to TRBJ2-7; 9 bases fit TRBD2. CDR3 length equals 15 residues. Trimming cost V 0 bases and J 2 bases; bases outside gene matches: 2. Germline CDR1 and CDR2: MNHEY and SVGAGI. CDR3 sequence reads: CASSYSAGGPYEQYF. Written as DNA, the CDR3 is TGTGCCAGCAGTTACTCGGCGGGGGGGCCCTACGAGCAGTACTTC.

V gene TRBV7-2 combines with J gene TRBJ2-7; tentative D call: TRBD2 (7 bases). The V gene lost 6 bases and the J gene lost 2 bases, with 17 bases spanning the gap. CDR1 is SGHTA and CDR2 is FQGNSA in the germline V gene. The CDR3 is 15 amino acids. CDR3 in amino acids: CASRLRRGPTYEQYF. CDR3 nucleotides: TGTGCCAGCAGGCTACGGCGGGGGCCAACCTACGAGCAGTACTTC.

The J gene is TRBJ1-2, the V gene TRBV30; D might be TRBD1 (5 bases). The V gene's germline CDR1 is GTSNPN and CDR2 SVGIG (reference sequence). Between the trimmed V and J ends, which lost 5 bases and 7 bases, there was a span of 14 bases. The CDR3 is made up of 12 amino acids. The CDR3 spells CAWAKGVGGYTF. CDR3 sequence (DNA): TGTGCCTGGGCGAAAGGGGTCGGTGGCTACACCTTC.

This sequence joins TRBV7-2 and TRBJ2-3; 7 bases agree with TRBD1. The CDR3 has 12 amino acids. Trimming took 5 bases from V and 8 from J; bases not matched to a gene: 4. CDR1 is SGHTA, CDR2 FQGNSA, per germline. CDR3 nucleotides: TGTGCCAGCAGCCGGACAGGAGGTACGCAGTATTTT. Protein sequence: CASSRTGGTQYF.

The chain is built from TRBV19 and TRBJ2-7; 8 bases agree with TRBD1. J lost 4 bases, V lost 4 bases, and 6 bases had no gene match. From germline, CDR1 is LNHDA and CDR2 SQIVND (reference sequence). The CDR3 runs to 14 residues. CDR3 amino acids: CASSTRRGRYEQYF. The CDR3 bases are TGTGCCAGTAGTACTCGCAGGGGGCGGTACGAGCAGTACTTC.

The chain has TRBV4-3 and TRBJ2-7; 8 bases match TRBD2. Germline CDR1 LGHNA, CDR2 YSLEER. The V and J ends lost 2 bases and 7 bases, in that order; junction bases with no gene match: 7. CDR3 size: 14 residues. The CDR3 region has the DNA TGCGCCAGCAGCCAAACGGGAGGGGCTGGGGAGCAGTACTTC. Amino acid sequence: CASSQTGGAGEQYF.

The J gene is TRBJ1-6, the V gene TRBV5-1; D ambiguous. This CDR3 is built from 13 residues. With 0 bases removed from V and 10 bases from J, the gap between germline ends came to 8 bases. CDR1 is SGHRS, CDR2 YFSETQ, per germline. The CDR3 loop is CASSLAGRSPLHF. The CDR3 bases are TGCGCCAGCAGCTTGGCTGGGAGATCACCCCTCCACTTT.

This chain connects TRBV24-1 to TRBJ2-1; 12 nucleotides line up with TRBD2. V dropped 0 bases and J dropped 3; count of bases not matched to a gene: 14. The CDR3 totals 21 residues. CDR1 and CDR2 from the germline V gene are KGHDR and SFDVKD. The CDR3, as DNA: TGTGCCACCAGTGATTTGCAGCGGCTAGCGGGAGGGCCTGGTCTCTACAATGAGCAGTTCTTC. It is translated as CATSDLQRLAGGPGLYNEQFF.

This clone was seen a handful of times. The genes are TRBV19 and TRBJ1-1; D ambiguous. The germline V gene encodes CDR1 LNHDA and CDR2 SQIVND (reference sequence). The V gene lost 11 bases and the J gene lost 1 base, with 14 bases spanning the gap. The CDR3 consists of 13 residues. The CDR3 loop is CASRSRSNTEAFF. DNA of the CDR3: TGTGCCTCACGATCCAGATCGAACACTGAAGCTTTCTTT.

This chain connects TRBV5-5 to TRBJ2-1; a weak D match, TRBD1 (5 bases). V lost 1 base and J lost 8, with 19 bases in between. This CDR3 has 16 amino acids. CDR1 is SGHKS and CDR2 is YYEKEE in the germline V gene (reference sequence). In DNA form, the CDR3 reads TGTGCCAGCAGCTTGAGCAGGGCTAGGGCGCCTGATGAGCAGTTCTTC. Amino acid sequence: CASSLSRARAPDEQFF.

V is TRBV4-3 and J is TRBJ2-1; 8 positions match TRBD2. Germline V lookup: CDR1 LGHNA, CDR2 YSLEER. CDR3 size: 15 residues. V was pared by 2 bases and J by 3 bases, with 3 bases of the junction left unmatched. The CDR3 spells CASSQTGGSYNEQFF. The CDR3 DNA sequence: TGCGCCAGCAGCCAAACGGGAGGGAGCTACAATGAGCAGTTCTTC.

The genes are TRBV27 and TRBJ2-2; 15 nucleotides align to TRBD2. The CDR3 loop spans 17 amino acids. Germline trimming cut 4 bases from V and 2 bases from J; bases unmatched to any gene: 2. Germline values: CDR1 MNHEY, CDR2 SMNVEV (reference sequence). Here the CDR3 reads CASSWTSGGANTGELFF. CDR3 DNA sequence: TGTGCCAGCAGTTGGACTAGCGGGGGGGCTAACACCGGGGAGCTGTTTTTT.

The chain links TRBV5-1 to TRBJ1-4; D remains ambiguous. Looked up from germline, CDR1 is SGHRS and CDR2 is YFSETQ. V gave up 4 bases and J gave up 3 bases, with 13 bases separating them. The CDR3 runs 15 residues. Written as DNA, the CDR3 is TGCGCCAGCAGCGCCTCACTATGGGCTAATGAAAAACTGTTTTTT. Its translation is CASSASLWANEKLFF.

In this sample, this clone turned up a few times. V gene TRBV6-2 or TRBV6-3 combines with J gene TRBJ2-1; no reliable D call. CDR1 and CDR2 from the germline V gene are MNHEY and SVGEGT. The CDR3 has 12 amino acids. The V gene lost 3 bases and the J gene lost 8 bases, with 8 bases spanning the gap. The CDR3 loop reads CASSYRGHEQFF. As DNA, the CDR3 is TGTGCCAGCAGTTATCGTGGGCATGAGCAGTTCTTC.

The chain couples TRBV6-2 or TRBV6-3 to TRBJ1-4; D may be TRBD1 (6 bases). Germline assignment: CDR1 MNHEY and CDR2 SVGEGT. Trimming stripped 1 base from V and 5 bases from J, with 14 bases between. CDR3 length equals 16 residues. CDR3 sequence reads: CASSYFRDTPNEKLFF. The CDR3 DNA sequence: TGTGCCAGCAGTTACTTCCGGGACACGCCGAATGAAAAACTGTTTTTT.

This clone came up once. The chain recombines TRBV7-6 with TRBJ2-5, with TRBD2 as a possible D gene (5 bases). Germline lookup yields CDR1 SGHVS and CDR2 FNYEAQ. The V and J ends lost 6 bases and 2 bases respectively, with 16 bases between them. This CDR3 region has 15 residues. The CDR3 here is CASRLSETLQETQYF. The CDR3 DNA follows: TGTGCCAGCAGGCTTAGCGAGACCCTACAAGAGACCCAGTACTTC.

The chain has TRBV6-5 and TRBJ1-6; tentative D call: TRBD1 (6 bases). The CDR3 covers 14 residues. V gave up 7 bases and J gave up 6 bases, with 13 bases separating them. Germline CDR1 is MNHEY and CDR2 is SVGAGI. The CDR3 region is CASNNREPNSPLHF. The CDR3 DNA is TGTGCCAGCAACAACAGGGAACCTAATTCACCCCTCCACTTT.

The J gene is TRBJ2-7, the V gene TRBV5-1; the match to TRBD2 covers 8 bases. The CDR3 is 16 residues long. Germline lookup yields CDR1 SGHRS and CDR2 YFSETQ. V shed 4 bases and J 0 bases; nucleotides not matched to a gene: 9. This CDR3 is CASSLDLRGGSYEQYF. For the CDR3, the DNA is TGCGCCAGCAGCCTGGACCTCCGGGGGGGCTCCTACGAGCAGTACTTC.

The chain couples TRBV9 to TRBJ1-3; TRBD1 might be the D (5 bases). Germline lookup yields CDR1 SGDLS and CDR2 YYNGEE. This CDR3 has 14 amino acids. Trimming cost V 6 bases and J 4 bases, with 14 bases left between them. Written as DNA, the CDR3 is TGTGCCAGCACTACGGGGGAAGGGGGAAACACCATATATTTT. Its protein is CASTTGEGGNTIYF. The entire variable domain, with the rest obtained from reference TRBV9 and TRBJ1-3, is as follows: DSGVTQTPKHLITATGQRVTLRCSPRSGDLSVYWYQQSLDQGLQFLIQYYNGEERAKGNILERFSAQQFPDLHSELNLSSLELGDSALYFCASTTGEGGNTIYFGEGSWLTVV.

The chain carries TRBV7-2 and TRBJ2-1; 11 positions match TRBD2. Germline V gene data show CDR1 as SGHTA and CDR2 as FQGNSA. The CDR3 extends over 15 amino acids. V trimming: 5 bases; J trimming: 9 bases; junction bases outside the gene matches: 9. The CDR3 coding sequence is TGTGCCAGCAGCGTCCGACTAGCGGGACCCGCTGAGCAGTTCTTC. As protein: CASSVRLAGPAEQFF.

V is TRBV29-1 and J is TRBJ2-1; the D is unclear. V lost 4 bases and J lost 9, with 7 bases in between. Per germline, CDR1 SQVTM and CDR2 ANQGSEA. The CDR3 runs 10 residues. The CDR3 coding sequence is TGCAGCGTTGTTTCATTTGAGCAGTTCTTC. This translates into CSVVSFEQFF.

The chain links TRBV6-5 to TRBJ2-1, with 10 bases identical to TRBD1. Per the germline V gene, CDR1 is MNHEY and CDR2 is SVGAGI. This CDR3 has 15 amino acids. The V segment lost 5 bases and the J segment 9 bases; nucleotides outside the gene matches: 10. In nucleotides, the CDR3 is TGTGCCAGCAGTCGAACCGGGACAGGGGCGGGTGAGCAGTTCTTC. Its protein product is CASSRTGTGAGEQFF.